This TCR beta chain was recorded in a study of cytomegalovirus exposure and HLA in healthy donors. Germline assignment: CDR1 MDHEN and CDR2 SYDVKM. The CDR3 runs to 18 residues. Germline trimming cut 3 bases from V and 4 bases from J; bases unmatched to any gene: 17. Vbeta (60) and Jbeta (13) primers were used in the PCR. Generated by immunoSEQ multiplex PCR, the TCRdb table keeps only in-frame clones and is missing some. The sample includes some 160,000 clones, 73% of them seen just once. Material for sequencing was PBMCs. This chain connects TRBV28 to TRBJ1-2; 7 bases align to TRBD1. This clonotype was obtained from a woman aged 18 to 35 in good health and CMV-seropositive. The DNA of the CDR3 is TGTGCCAGCAGTTTTTCGCGGCGTAAGGAGGGGGCGCGCTATGGCTACACCTTC. It codes for CASSFSRRKEGARYGYTF.